This TCR beta chain was sequenced during a study of T cells in Graves' hyperthyroidism and ophthalmopathy. Study-wide results and caveats: The model made its ophthalmopathy prediction, and onset followed a median roughly 6.5 months later. Among clonotypes expanded in thyroid above 0.001, most were also found in blood.

Authors of the study amplified TCR beta CDR3 regions from RNA transcripts. The study used the HTBI primer set for a first-round RT-PCR of the TCR CDR3. TCRdb processed the multiplex PCR reads anew with MiXCR; each CDR3 protein has one entry. The profile covers roughly 400,000 distinct CDR3 sequences, with approximately 25% appearing a single time and more than 60% taken by the ten largest. Germline V gives CDR1 SGHRS, CDR2 YFSETQ. CDR3 size: 14 residues. Diagnosis of hyperthyroidism was new in patients aged 18 to 65, and its duration was under 2 months. Concerning this clonotype: Its antigen is unknown. This may arise from a read error, as a much more abundant clone is one base away.

This TCR derives from a man over 45 with Graves' hyperthyroidism. Sequenced material: blood. The chain combines TRBV5-1 with TRBJ1-1; D not resolved. CDR3 residues: CTSSLMNMNTEAFF. CDR3 nucleotide sequence: TGCACCAGCAGCTTGATGAACATGAACACTGAAGCTTTCTTT.